These 10 T cell receptor beta chains were all obtained from the same sample, sequenced in a study of cytomegalovirus exposure and HLA in healthy donors. This PCR relied on a set of 60 Vbeta primers and 13 Jbeta primers. The data were produced by immunoSEQ multiplex PCR, yet TCRdb's version contains in-frame clones alone and is incomplete. Its table records about 160,000 clones. Specimen: PBMCs. The receptors here all came from a man aged 30 to 39 in good health and CMV-seronegative.

The chain combines TRBV5-5 with TRBJ2-7; D possibly corresponds to TRBD2 (6 bases). CDR3 length: 16 amino acids. Germline V gene sequence: CDR1 SGHKS, CDR2 YYEKEE (reference sequence). Trimming removed 5 bases at V and 0 bases at J, with 18 bases between. The CDR3 coding sequence is TGTGCCAGCAGTGATAAGGCGGGGTCCCTCTCCTACGAGCAGTACTTC. This sequence encodes CASSDKAGSLSYEQYF.

This chain joins TRBV10-3 and TRBJ2-5; TRBD2 aligns across 14 bases. V lost 8 bases and J lost 5; bases outside the gene matches: 7. The CDR3 sequence is 15 residues long. CDR1 is ENHRY, CDR2 SYGVKD, per germline. CDR3 coding DNA: TGTGCCATCGGACCGGGACTAGCGGGAGTTGAGACCCAGTACTTC. Translating it yields CAIGPGLAGVETQYF.

The chain employs TRBV9 and TRBJ2-5; tentative D call: TRBD2 (6 bases). Trimming took 0 bases from V and 5 from J, leaving 17 bases between them. The CDR3 is made up of 16 amino acids. Germline-derived CDR1 and CDR2 are SGDLS and YYNGEE. The CDR3 DNA sequence: TGTGCCAGCAGCGTAGTTGCGGGGCGAGCCGACGAGACCCAGTACTTC. Amino acids: CASSVVAGRADETQYF.

The chain joins TRBV4-2 to TRBJ1-4; tentatively, D is TRBD1 (5 bases). Germline V lookup: CDR1 LGHNA, CDR2 YNFKEQ. This CDR3 has 15 residues. V lost 0 bases to trimming and J lost 3 bases, with 8 bases between them. The CDR3 DNA sequence: TGTGCCAGCAGCCAAGAGGGGCCCCCTAATGAAAAACTGTTTTTT. Translating gives CASSQEGPPNEKLFF.

The rearrangement joins TRBV29-1 to TRBJ2-2, with TRBD2 as a possible D gene (5 bases). The CDR3 has 11 amino acids. The V gene's germline CDR1 is SQVTM and CDR2 ANQGSEA. The V and J ends lost 5 bases and 5 bases respectively, with 6 bases between them. CDR3 amino acids: CSVRETGELFF. CDR3 nucleotides: TGCAGCGTTCGGGAAACCGGGGAGCTGTTTTTT.

This rearrangement joins TRBV9 to TRBJ2-2, with D possibly being TRBD1 (5 bases). The germline V and J ends were trimmed by 4 bases and 6 bases, with 10 bases remaining between them. Germline-derived CDR1 and CDR2 are SGDLS and YYNGEE. The CDR3 is made up of 13 amino acids. The CDR3 DNA reads TGTGCCAGCAGCCCACAACAGGCCGGGGAGCTGTTTTTT. Protein sequence: CASSPQQAGELFF.

V gene TRBV6-1 combines with J gene TRBJ1-6, with D uncertain. This CDR3 has 13 amino acids. Germline V lookup: CDR1 MNHNS, CDR2 SASEGT. V lost 6 bases, J lost 7 bases, and 10 bases lay in between. As DNA, the CDR3 is TGTGCCAGCAGGGACTGGATAAATTCACCCCTCCACTTT. This encodes CASRDWINSPLHF.

The V gene is TRBV5-1, the J gene TRBJ1-1; tentative D call: TRBD1 (5 bases). This CDR3 is 13 amino acids long. V was pared by 6 bases and J by 4 bases, with 13 bases between. In germline, CDR1 is SGHRS, CDR2 YFSETQ. CDR3 nucleotides: TGCGCCAGCATGGGGGAGGGTAGCACTGAAGCTTTCTTT. Its translation: CASMGEGSTEAFF.

The V and J genes are TRBV11-1 and TRBJ1-1, with a possible D match to TRBD1 (5 bases). The CDR3 sequence is 16 residues long. Germline V gene lookup returns CDR1 SGHAT and CDR2 FQDESV (reference sequence). The ends were cut back, 2 bases at V and 7 bases at J, with 20 bases in the middle. CDR3: CASSLLGGGSLSEAFF. CDR3 nucleotide sequence: TGTGCCAGCAGCTTATTGGGGGGTGGGAGTCTCAGTGAAGCTTTCTTT.

The chain links TRBV5-1 to TRBJ2-3, with TRBD2 matching over 13 bases. This CDR3 has 16 amino acids. Germline V gives CDR1 SGHRS, CDR2 YFSETQ. After removal of 7 bases from V and 2 bases from J, the junction contained 7 bases not matched to a gene. CDR3 sequence reads: CASELGLAGNTDTQYF. Here the CDR3 DNA reads TGCGCCAGCGAACTGGGACTAGCGGGGAACACAGATACGCAGTATTTT.